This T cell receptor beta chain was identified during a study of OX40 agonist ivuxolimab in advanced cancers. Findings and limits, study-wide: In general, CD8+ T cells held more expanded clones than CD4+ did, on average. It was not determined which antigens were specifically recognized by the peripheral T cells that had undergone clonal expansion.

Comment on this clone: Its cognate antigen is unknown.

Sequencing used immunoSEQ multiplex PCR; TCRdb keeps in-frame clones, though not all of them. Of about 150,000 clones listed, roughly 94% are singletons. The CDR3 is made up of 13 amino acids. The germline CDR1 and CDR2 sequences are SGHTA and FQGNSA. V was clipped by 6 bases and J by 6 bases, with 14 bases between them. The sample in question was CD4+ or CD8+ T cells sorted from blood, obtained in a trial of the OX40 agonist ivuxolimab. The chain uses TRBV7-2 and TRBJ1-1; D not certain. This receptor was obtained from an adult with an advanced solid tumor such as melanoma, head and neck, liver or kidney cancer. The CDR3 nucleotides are TGTGCCAGCAGTTTTGGAGGTTCTGCTGAAGCTTTCTTT. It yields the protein CASSFGGSAEAFF.